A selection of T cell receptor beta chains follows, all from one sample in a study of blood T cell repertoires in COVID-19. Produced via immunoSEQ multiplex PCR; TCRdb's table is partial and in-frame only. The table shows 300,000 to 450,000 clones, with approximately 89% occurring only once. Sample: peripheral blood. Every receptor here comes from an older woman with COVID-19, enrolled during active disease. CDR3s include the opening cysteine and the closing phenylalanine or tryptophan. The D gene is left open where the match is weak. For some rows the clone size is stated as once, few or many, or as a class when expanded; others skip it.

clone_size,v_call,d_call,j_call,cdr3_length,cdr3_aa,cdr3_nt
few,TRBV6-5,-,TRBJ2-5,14,CASSPGGVPETQYF,TGTGCCAGCAGTCCCGGAGGGGTCCCAGAGACCCAGTACTTC
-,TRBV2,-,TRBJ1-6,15,CASSETVGQFSPLHF,TGTGCCAGCAGTGAAACGGTGGGGCAATTTTCACCCCTCCACTTT
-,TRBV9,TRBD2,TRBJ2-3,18,CASSVPTSGGVETDTQYF,TGTGCCAGCAGCGTTCCGACTAGCGGGGGGGTGGAGACAGATACGCAGTATTTT
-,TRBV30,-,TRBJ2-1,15,CAWSRETSSPNEQFF,TGTGCCTGGAGTAGGGAGACTTCATCACCCAATGAGCAGTTCTTC
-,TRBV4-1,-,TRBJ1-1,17,CASSQLTRGLTNTEAFF,TGCGCCAGCAGCCAGCTAACCCGAGGGTTGACGAACACTGAAGCTTTCTTT
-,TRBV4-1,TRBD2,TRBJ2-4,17,CASSQVRAGETKNIQYF,TGCGCCAGCAGCCAAGTCCGAGCGGGGGAGACCAAAAACATTCAGTACTTC
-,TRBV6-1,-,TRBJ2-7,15,CASSEGRTPSYEQYF,TGTGCCAGCAGTGAAGGGCGGACTCCTTCCTACGAGCAGTACTTC
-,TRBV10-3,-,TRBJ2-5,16,CAISESFRADQETQYF,TGTGCCATCAGTGAGTCGTTTCGCGCGGACCAAGAGACCCAGTACTTC
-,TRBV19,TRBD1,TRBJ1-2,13,CASSPGQGLGYTF,TGTGCCAGTAGTCCGGGACAGGGCTTGGGCTACACCTTC
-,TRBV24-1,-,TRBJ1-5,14,CATSHPYSNQPQHF,TGTGCCACCAGTCATCCCTATAGCAATCAGCCCCAGCATTTT
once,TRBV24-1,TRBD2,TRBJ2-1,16,CATSDPAGGSYNEQFF,TGTGCCACCAGTGATCCAGCGGGGGGCTCCTACAATGAGCAGTTCTTC
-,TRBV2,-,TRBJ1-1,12,CASTDRNTEAFF,TGTGCCAGCACTGACCGGAACACTGAAGCTTTCTTT
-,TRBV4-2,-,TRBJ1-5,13,CASSQEGWGAQHF,TGTGCCAGCAGCCAAGAAGGATGGGGAGCCCAGCATTTT
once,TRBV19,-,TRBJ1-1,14,CASGGRGMNTEAFF,TGTGCCAGTGGGGGACGGGGGATGAACACTGAAGCTTTCTTT
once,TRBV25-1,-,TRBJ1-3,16,CASRSTGTRSGNTIYF,TGTGCCAGCAGATCTACCGGGACACGATCTGGAAACACCATATATTTT
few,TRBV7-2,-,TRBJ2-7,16,CASSPDPTTGSYEQYF,TGTGCCAGCAGCCCCGATCCAACAACAGGATCCTACGAGCAGTACTTC
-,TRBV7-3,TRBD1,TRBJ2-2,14,CASRPGQRTGELFF,TGTGCCAGCAGACCGGGACAGAGGACCGGGGAGCTGTTTTTT
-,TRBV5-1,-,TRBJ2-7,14,CASSLALSSYEQYF,TGCGCCAGCAGCTTGGCGCTGAGCTCCTACGAGCAGTACTTC
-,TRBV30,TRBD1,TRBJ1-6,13,CAWRGTGNSPLHF,TGTGCCTGGAGGGGGACAGGGAATTCACCCCTCCACTTT